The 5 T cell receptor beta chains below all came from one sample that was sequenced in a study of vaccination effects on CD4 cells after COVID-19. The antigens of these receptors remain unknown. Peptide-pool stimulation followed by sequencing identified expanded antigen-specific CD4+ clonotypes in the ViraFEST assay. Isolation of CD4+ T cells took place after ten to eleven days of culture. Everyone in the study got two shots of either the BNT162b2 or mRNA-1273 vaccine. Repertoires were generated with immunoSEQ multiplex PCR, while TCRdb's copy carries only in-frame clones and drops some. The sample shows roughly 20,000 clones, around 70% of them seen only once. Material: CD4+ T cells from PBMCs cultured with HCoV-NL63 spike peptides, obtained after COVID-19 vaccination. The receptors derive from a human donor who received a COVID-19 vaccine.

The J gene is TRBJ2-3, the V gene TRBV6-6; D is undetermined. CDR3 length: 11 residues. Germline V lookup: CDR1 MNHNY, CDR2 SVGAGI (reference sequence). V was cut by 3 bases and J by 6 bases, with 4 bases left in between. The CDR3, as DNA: TGTGCCAGCAGTTATCCGGATACGCAGTATTTT. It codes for CASSYPDTQYF.

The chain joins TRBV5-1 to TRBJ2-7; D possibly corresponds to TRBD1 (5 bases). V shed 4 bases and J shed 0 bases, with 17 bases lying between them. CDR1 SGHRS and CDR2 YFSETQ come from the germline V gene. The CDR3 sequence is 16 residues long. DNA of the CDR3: TGCGCCAGCAGCCCCAGAACCAGGGAAGGCTCCTACGAGCAGTACTTC. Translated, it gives CASSPRTREGSYEQYF.

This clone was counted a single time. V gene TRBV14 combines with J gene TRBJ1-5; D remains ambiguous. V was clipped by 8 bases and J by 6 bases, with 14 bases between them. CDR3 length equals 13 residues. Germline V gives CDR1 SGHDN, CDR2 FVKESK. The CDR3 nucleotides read TGTGCCAGCCCCAATTGGGGTTGTCAGCCCCAGCATTTT. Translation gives CASPNWGCQPQHF.

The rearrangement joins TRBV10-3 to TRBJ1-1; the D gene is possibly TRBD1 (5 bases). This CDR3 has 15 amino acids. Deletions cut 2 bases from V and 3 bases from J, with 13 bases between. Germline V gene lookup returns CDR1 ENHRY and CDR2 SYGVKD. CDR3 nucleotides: TGTGCCATCAGTGAGGCTAGGGGCGCGCACACTGAAGCTTTCTTT. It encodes CAISEARGAHTEAFF.

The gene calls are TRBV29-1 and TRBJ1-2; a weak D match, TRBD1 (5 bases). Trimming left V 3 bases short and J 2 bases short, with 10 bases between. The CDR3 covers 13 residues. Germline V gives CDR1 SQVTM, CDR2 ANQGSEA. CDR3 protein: CSVDGWGNYGYTF. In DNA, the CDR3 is TGCAGCGTTGATGGGTGGGGGAACTATGGCTACACCTTC.